This is a list of T cell receptor beta chains from one sample in a study of shared clonotypes between healthy human individuals. Some clones are missing from TCRdb's copy, which holds only in-frame ones; the method was immunoSEQ multiplex PCR. The sample shows some 800,000 clones, about 92% of them seen only once. The specimen was naive CD8+ T cells sorted from blood. These TCRs come from a man aged 25-45 years in good health. The CDR3 runs from the conserved cysteine through the conserved F or W. Fields, in order: D gene, V gene, clone size, J gene, CDR3 protein, CDR3 DNA. D genes are given only for firm matches. Rows give clone size only sometimes, using once, few, many, or a class for an expanded clone.

D gene: TRBD2; V gene: TRBV5-1; clone size: -; J gene: TRBJ2-1; CDR3 protein: CASSLGSGGPYNEQFF; CDR3 DNA: TGCGCCAGCAGCTTGGGTAGCGGGGGGCCCTACAATGAGCAGTTCTTC
D gene: TRBD1; V gene: TRBV5-1; clone size: -; J gene: TRBJ2-3; CDR3 protein: CASSLEQGAITDTQYF; CDR3 DNA: TGCGCCAGCAGCTTGGAACAGGGGGCCATTACAGATACGCAGTATTTT
D gene: -; V gene: TRBV28; clone size: -; J gene: TRBJ2-5; CDR3 protein: CASRLARDLGTQYF; CDR3 DNA: TGTGCCAGCAGACTAGCCCGGGACTTGGGGACCCAGTACTTC
D gene: TRBD1; V gene: TRBV5-1; clone size: -; J gene: TRBJ2-7; CDR3 protein: CASSVTGGIYEQYF; CDR3 DNA: TGCGCCAGCAGCGTGACAGGGGGAATCTACGAGCAGTACTTC
D gene: -; V gene: TRBV5-6; clone size: few; J gene: TRBJ2-5; CDR3 protein: CASSFQETQYF; CDR3 DNA: TGTGCCAGCAGCTTCCAAGAGACCCAGTACTTC
D gene: -; V gene: TRBV27; clone size: once; J gene: TRBJ1-1; CDR3 protein: CASSQGNEAFF; CDR3 DNA: TGTGCCAGCAGTCAGGGTAATGAAGCTTTCTTT
D gene: -; V gene: TRBV9; clone size: -; J gene: TRBJ2-1; CDR3 protein: CASSPGGSNYNEQFF; CDR3 DNA: TGTGCCAGCAGCCCAGGGGGGTCAAATTACAATGAGCAGTTCTTC
D gene: TRBD2; V gene: TRBV18; clone size: few; J gene: TRBJ2-3; CDR3 protein: CASSPTGLAGADTQYF; CDR3 DNA: TGTGCCAGCTCTCCCACGGGACTAGCGGGAGCAGATACGCAGTATTTT
D gene: TRBD2; V gene: TRBV5-4; clone size: -; J gene: TRBJ2-1; CDR3 protein: CASSPVLAGDNEQFF; CDR3 DNA: TGTGCCAGCAGCCCTGTTCTAGCGGGAGACAATGAGCAGTTCTTC
D gene: -; V gene: TRBV28; clone size: -; J gene: TRBJ2-5; CDR3 protein: CASTRADSQETQYF; CDR3 DNA: TGTGCCAGCACTCGGGCGGACAGCCAAGAGACCCAGTACTTC
D gene: -; V gene: TRBV28; clone size: few; J gene: TRBJ2-2; CDR3 protein: CASRRVYPANTGELFF; CDR3 DNA: TGTGCCAGCAGGAGAGTCTACCCTGCGAACACCGGGGAGCTGTTTTTT
D gene: -; V gene: TRBV19; clone size: -; J gene: TRBJ1-4; CDR3 protein: CASSIETGGFTTNEKLFF; CDR3 DNA: TGTGCCAGTAGTATTGAGACAGGTGGTTTTACAACTAATGAAAAACTGTTTTTT
D gene: TRBD1; V gene: TRBV14; clone size: -; J gene: TRBJ1-2; CDR3 protein: CASSQYTGDAYGYTF; CDR3 DNA: TGTGCCAGCAGCCAGTATACAGGGGATGCATATGGCTACACCTTC
D gene: -; V gene: TRBV11-1; clone size: -; J gene: TRBJ1-5; CDR3 protein: CASSQRGVGQPQHF; CDR3 DNA: TGTGCCAGCAGCCAAAGGGGTGTAGGACAGCCCCAGCATTTT
D gene: TRBD1; V gene: TRBV7-9; clone size: -; J gene: TRBJ2-7; CDR3 protein: CASSLFPRDRGAEQYF; CDR3 DNA: TGTGCCAGCAGCTTGTTTCCCCGGGACAGGGGGGCCGAGCAGTACTTC
D gene: -; V gene: TRBV7-6; clone size: once; J gene: TRBJ1-4; CDR3 protein: CASSSYGMGGEKLFF; CDR3 DNA: TGTGCCAGCAGCTCATACGGGATGGGGGGAGAAAAACTGTTTTTT
D gene: -; V gene: TRBV7-2; clone size: -; J gene: TRBJ1-6; CDR3 protein: CASSLDPGANSPLHF; CDR3 DNA: TGTGCCAGCAGCTTAGATCCAGGGGCGAATTCACCCCTCCACTTT
D gene: -; V gene: TRBV7-9; clone size: -; J gene: TRBJ2-3; CDR3 protein: CASSSAWDTQYF; CDR3 DNA: TGTGCCAGCAGCTCTGCCTGGGATACGCAGTATTTT
D gene: TRBD1; V gene: TRBV29-1; clone size: -; J gene: TRBJ2-1; CDR3 protein: CSVAKQGPGYNEQFF; CDR3 DNA: TGCAGCGTTGCGAAACAGGGGCCGGGCTACAATGAGCAGTTCTTC
D gene: TRBD1; V gene: TRBV6-5; clone size: -; J gene: TRBJ2-7; CDR3 protein: CASRTGREQYF; CDR3 DNA: TGTGCCAGCAGGACAGGGCGCGAGCAGTACTTC
D gene: -; V gene: TRBV10-1; clone size: -; J gene: TRBJ2-7; CDR3 protein: CASSESPGNEQYF; CDR3 DNA: TGCGCCAGCAGTGAGTCGCCGGGGAACGAGCAGTACTTC
D gene: TRBD2; V gene: TRBV29-1; clone size: -; J gene: TRBJ2-7; CDR3 protein: CSVVREGPYEQYF; CDR3 DNA: TGCAGCGTTGTACGGGAGGGCCCCTACGAGCAGTACTTC
D gene: -; V gene: TRBV9; clone size: -; J gene: TRBJ2-7; CDR3 protein: CASSVASGREQYF; CDR3 DNA: TGTGCCAGCAGCGTAGCCTCAGGGCGGGAGCAGTACTTC
D gene: -; V gene: TRBV21-1; clone size: once; J gene: TRBJ1-4; CDR3 protein: CASRVPGYKVHNEKLFF; CDR3 DNA: TGTGCCAGCAGGGTGCCTGGCTACAAGGTGCATAATGAAAAACTGTTTTTT
D gene: -; V gene: TRBV29-1; clone size: -; J gene: TRBJ1-4; CDR3 protein: CSVTPPGPGLNEKLFF; CDR3 DNA: TGCAGCGTGACACCCCCTGGGCCAGGGCTTAATGAAAAACTGTTTTTT
D gene: -; V gene: TRBV13; clone size: -; J gene: TRBJ1-3; CDR3 protein: CASSFPSSGNTIYF; CDR3 DNA: TGTGCCAGCAGCTTCCCTAGCTCTGGAAACACCATATATTTT
D gene: -; V gene: TRBV7-6; clone size: -; J gene: TRBJ2-2; CDR3 protein: CASSLEGGNTGELFF; CDR3 DNA: TGTGCCAGCAGCTTAGAGGGAGGGAACACCGGGGAGCTGTTTTTT
D gene: -; V gene: TRBV7-2; clone size: -; J gene: TRBJ2-3; CDR3 protein: CASSPPTPDTQYF; CDR3 DNA: TGTGCCAGCAGCCCGCCGACCCCAGATACGCAGTATTTT
D gene: TRBD2; V gene: TRBV5-1; clone size: -; J gene: TRBJ2-3; CDR3 protein: CASSLEGLAGGSTDTQYF; CDR3 DNA: TGCGCCAGCAGCTTGGAGGGCTTAGCGGGAGGGAGCACAGATACGCAGTATTTT
D gene: TRBD1; V gene: TRBV6-1; clone size: -; J gene: TRBJ2-7; CDR3 protein: CASSAGQAVVYEQYF; CDR3 DNA: TGTGCCAGCAGCGCCGGACAGGCCGTGGTCTACGAGCAGTACTTC
D gene: -; V gene: TRBV19; clone size: -; J gene: TRBJ2-3; CDR3 protein: CASSALAFGTDTQYF; CDR3 DNA: TGTGCCAGTAGCGCCTTGGCGTTTGGCACAGATACGCAGTATTTT
D gene: -; V gene: TRBV27; clone size: -; J gene: TRBJ1-4; CDR3 protein: CASSKTRLGEKLFF; CDR3 DNA: TGTGCCAGCAGTAAGACAAGGCTAGGGGAAAAACTGTTTTTT
D gene: -; V gene: TRBV28; clone size: -; J gene: TRBJ2-5; CDR3 protein: CASSPFSPGGTQYF; CDR3 DNA: TGTGCCAGCAGTCCCTTCTCACCTGGCGGGACCCAGTACTTC
D gene: -; V gene: TRBV9; clone size: -; J gene: TRBJ1-4; CDR3 protein: CASSARPGAGEKLFF; CDR3 DNA: TGTGCCAGCAGCGCCCGACCCGGGGCGGGTGAAAAACTGTTTTTT
D gene: -; V gene: TRBV27; clone size: -; J gene: TRBJ1-5; CDR3 protein: CASSFQGINQPQHF; CDR3 DNA: TGTGCCAGCAGTTTCCAGGGGATCAATCAGCCCCAGCATTTT
D gene: -; V gene: TRBV6-5; clone size: -; J gene: TRBJ1-4; CDR3 protein: CASSYLRGTNEKLFF; CDR3 DNA: TGTGCCAGCAGTTACCTCCGTGGGACTAATGAAAAACTGTTTTTT
D gene: TRBD1; V gene: TRBV28; clone size: -; J gene: TRBJ2-1; CDR3 protein: CASGQGNNEQFF; CDR3 DNA: TGTGCCAGCGGACAGGGGAACAATGAGCAGTTCTTC
D gene: -; V gene: TRBV5-5; clone size: -; J gene: TRBJ1-1; CDR3 protein: CASTLWGRTPMEAFF; CDR3 DNA: TGTGCCAGCACCTTATGGGGGCGGACTCCGATGGAAGCTTTCTTT
D gene: -; V gene: TRBV27; clone size: -; J gene: TRBJ2-7; CDR3 protein: CASSSLGEGSYEQYF; CDR3 DNA: TGTGCCAGCAGTTCTCTAGGGGAAGGGTCCTACGAGCAGTACTTC
D gene: -; V gene: TRBV6-5; clone size: -; J gene: TRBJ2-6; CDR3 protein: CASSLAEDSGANVLTF; CDR3 DNA: TGTGCCAGCAGTTTAGCGGAAGACTCTGGGGCCAACGTCCTGACTTTC